This passage covers 14 T cell receptor beta chains from one sample sequenced in a study of tumor-infiltrating lymphocytes in glioblastoma multiforme. Three nested ARM-PCR rounds with V-beta and C-beta primers built TCRB libraries. TCRdb reanalysed the multiplex PCR reads using MiXCR and keeps one entry per CDR3 protein. The data show 20,000 or so distinct CDR3 sequences, with about two thirds seen just once and under 20% held by the top ten. What was sequenced was peripheral blood. The receptors derive from a male donor with glioblastoma.

The chain combines TRBV4-2 with TRBJ2-1, with 7 bases matching TRBD1. The CDR3 totals 16 residues. Germline trimming cut 2 bases from V and 4 bases from J; bases unmatched to any gene: 8. Germline loops: CDR1 LGHNA, CDR2 YNFKEQ. The CDR3 nucleotides read TGTGCCAGCAGCCAATTTTCGGGACAGACATACAATGAGCAGTTCTTC. It translates to CASSQFSGQTYNEQFF.

To note about this clonotype: Germline is not matched at one junction end, which may reflect a read error. The CDR3 nucleotides read TGTGTCAGCAGTGAACCCGTCTTCCGGGGGAGGGCCGGGGAGCTGTTTTTT. Its translation is CVSSEPVFRGRAGELFF. The chain joins TRBV6-1 to TRBJ2-2, with 7 bases identical to TRBD2. This CDR3 contains 17 residues. In germline, CDR1 is MNHNS, CDR2 SASEGT.

The chain couples TRBV25-1 to TRBJ2-7, with TRBD1 identical over 7 bases. The length of the CDR3 is 16 residues. Germline V gives CDR1 MGHDK, CDR2 SYGVNS. V was pared by 6 bases and J by 0 bases, with 11 bases of the junction left unmatched. CDR3 in DNA: TGTGCCAGCAGAATTTATTCAGGGGGTCACTCCTACGAGCAGTACTTC. Its protein product is CASRIYSGGHSYEQYF.

By share, this clonotype ranks as medium-sized. J is TRBJ2-7 and V is TRBV29-1; D is ambiguous. Germline V gene sequence: CDR1 SQVTM, CDR2 ANQGSEA. Deletions cut 4 bases from V and 5 bases from J, with 6 bases between. The CDR3 consists of 10 residues. The CDR3 loop reads CSVGTDEQYF. The CDR3 DNA is TGCAGCGTTGGTACGGACGAGCAGTACTTC.

Details on this clonotype: This may be a read error, as it is one base from a much larger clone. The rearrangement links TRBV19 to TRBJ1-2; D unresolved. CDR3 length: 16 residues. V lost 7 bases and J 4 bases, leaving 22 bases between the germline ends. The germline V gene encodes CDR1 LNHDA and CDR2 SQIVND (reference sequence). CDR3 residues: CASKGGSSLLPYGYTF. For the CDR3, the DNA is TGTGCCAGTAAAGGTGGCAGCTCCCTCTTACCCTATGGCTACACCTTC.

With regard to this clonotype: This clone may be a read error of a much larger clone one base away. V is TRBV7-9 and J is TRBJ2-2, with 7 bases matching TRBD2. CDR1 and CDR2 (germline): SEHNR, FQNEAQ (reference sequence). The CDR3 length is 17 residues. Trimming removed 7 bases from V and 0 bases from J; junction bases left unmatched: 11. Written as DNA, the CDR3 is TGTGCCAGCACCCCGACTAGCTCAAATACGAACACCGGGGAGCTGTTTTTT. It is translated as CASTPTSSNTNTGELFF.

As to this clonotype: A clone one base away is much larger, so this may be a read error. The chain carries TRBV6-5 and TRBJ2-7; 13 nucleotides agree with TRBD2. The CDR3 is made up of 16 amino acids. The ends lost 2 bases at V and 3 bases at J; junction bases unmatched: 4. The germline CDR1 and CDR2 sequences are MNHEY and SVGAGI. The chain's CDR3 is CASSYQGLAGIYEQYF. The CDR3 DNA reads TGTGCCAGCAGTTACCAGGGACTAGCGGGAATCTACGAGCAGTACTTC.

This clonotype was recorded once. This chain connects TRBV11-2 to TRBJ2-4; D gene ambiguous. V was shortened by 3 bases and J by 6 bases, with 15 bases between the two germline ends. The CDR3 covers 15 residues. The germline gives CDR1 SGHAT, CDR2 FQNNGV. Written as DNA, the CDR3 is TGTGCCAGCAGCTTGTTTCCCGTTAGCCGAAACATTCAGTACTTC. This codes for CASSLFPVSRNIQYF.

As to this clonotype: The conserved phenylalanine or tryptophan is not found at the CDR3 terminus, so this likely reflects a read error. The rearrangement links TRBV24-1 to TRBJ2-2, with D possibly matching TRBD2 (5 bases). The CDR3 is made up of 16 amino acids. The V gene's germline CDR1 is KGHDR and CDR2 SFDVKD. The CDR3 DNA reads as TGTGCCACCAGTGAGGTTTGGCCTACGAACACCGGGAAGCTGTTTCTT. Its protein product is CATSEVWPTNTGKLFL.

This rearrangement joins TRBV5-6 to TRBJ1-2; D may be TRBD1 (5 bases). Per the germline V gene, CDR1 is SGHDT and CDR2 is YYEEEE. The CDR3 is 14 amino acids. V was clipped by 5 bases and J by 4 bases, with 15 bases between them. The CDR3: CASRRGDGPYGYTF. DNA for the CDR3: TGTGCCAGCAGAAGAGGGGACGGACCCTATGGCTACACCTTC. The full variable domain, in which reference TRBV5-6 and TRBJ1-2 provide the parts outside the CDR3, is DAGVTQSPTHLIKTRGQQVTLRCSPKSGHDTVSWYQQALGQGPQFIFQYYEEEERQRGNFPDRFSGHQFPNYSSELNVNALLLGDSALYLCASRRGDGPYGYTFGSGTRLTVV.

This clonotype was counted once. The rearrangement joins TRBV20-1 to TRBJ2-5; D is unclear. Germline CDR1 reads DFQATT; CDR2 reads SNEGSKA (reference sequence). Trimming stripped 6 bases from V and 0 bases from J, with 17 bases between. The CDR3 covers 15 residues. DNA of the CDR3: TGCAGTGCAACTATGTGGACGACCTACCAAGAGACCCAGTACTTC. Translated: CSATMWTTYQETQYF.

The chain employs TRBV11-2 and TRBJ2-3; D is perhaps TRBD2 (6 bases). V lost 10 bases to trimming and J lost 6 bases, with 20 bases between them. This CDR3 spans 14 amino acids. Germline CDR1 SGHAT, CDR2 FQNNGV. This chain's CDR3 is CATNTSPAADTQYF. The CDR3 DNA is TGTGCCACGAATACTAGCCCAGCTGCGGATACGCAGTATTTT.

In the case of this clonotype: This may arise from a read error, as a much more abundant clone is one base away. The chain has TRBV28 and TRBJ1-2; D might be TRBD1 (6 bases). The germline V and J ends were trimmed by 8 bases and 2 bases, with 9 bases remaining between them. The CDR3 is 12 amino acids. Germline loops: CDR1 MDHEN, CDR2 SYDVKM. The CDR3 region has the DNA TGTGCCAGCTACAGGGAGAACTATGGCTACACCTTC. It encodes CASYRENYGYTF.

V gene TRBV24-1 combines with J gene TRBJ2-1; D may be TRBD2 (7 bases). Per the germline V gene, CDR1 is KGHDR and CDR2 is SFDVKD. This CDR3 contains 14 residues. Trimming pared 7 bases from V and 8 bases from J, leaving 17 bases between. As DNA, the CDR3 is TGTGCCACCAGGACGGGGGGCTCGGATGATGAGCAGTTCTTC. It encodes CATRTGGSDDEQFF.